Listed below are T cell receptor beta chains from one sample, sequenced in a study of blood T cell repertoires in COVID-19. Generated by immunoSEQ multiplex PCR, the TCRdb table keeps only in-frame clones and is missing some. The sample lists 50,000 to 70,000 clones; around 85% were seen once. What was sequenced was peripheral blood. The receptors stem from a man in his 70s with active COVID-19. Each CDR3 is given with its conserved first and last residue. A D gene is named only where the DNA matches it firmly. The size of a clone is reported for some rows only, either as once, few or many, or as a class for expanded clones.

j_call	v_call	d_call	clone_size	cdr3_aa	cdr3_nt
TRBJ2-5	TRBV2	TRBD2	once	CASRGSGRPQETQYF	TGTGCCAGCAGAGGAAGCGGGAGACCCCAAGAGACCCAGTACTTC
TRBJ2-1	TRBV11-2	TRBD1	.	CASSANRGSYNEQFF	TGTGCCAGCAGCGCCAACAGGGGCTCCTACAATGAGCAGTTCTTC
TRBJ1-6	TRBV27	.	.	CASSPGGSNSPLHF	TGTGCCAGCAGCCCAGGAGGATCCAATTCACCCCTCCACTTT
TRBJ2-5	TRBV2	TRBD2	.	CASSPTSGARPQYF	TGTGCCAGCAGTCCTACTAGCGGGGCTCGACCCCAGTACTTC
TRBJ1-6	TRBV6-5	.	.	CASSQVSYNSPLHF	TGTGCCAGCAGCCAAGTTAGTTATAATTCACCCCTCCACTTT
TRBJ2-2	TRBV3-1/TRBV3-2	TRBD2	once	CASSQVYSGRSGELFF	TGTGCCAGCAGCCAAGTATATAGCGGGAGATCTGGGGAGCTGTTTTTT
TRBJ2-7	TRBV18	.	.	CASSPSRGDSYEQYF	TGTGCCAGCTCACCTAGTCGCGGCGACAGCTACGAGCAGTACTTC
TRBJ2-1	TRBV3-1/TRBV3-2	TRBD2	.	CASSRALAGNNEQFF	TGTGCCAGCAGCAGGGCGCTAGCGGGGAACAATGAGCAGTTCTTC
TRBJ1-4	TRBV7-9	TRBD1	few	CASSFSTGGAGEKLFF	TGTGCCAGCAGCTTCAGTACAGGGGGTGCAGGTGAAAAACTGTTTTTT
TRBJ2-2	TRBV4-3	TRBD2	.	CASSQLTSGRAGAGELFF	TGCGCCAGCAGCCAATTGACTAGCGGGAGGGCCGGGGCCGGGGAGCTGTTTTTT
TRBJ2-2	TRBV28	.	.	CASTPRRGFSTGELFF	TGTGCCAGCACTCCCCGGCGAGGGTTTAGCACCGGGGAGCTGTTTTTT